Following are 5 T cell receptor beta chains from one sample sequenced in a study of blood T cell repertoires in COVID-19. Profiled with immunoSEQ multiplex PCR; TCRdb holds only in-frame clones, not every one. The sample includes roughly 500,000 clones, roughly 90% of them seen just once. Sequencing used PBMCs or T cells enriched from blood (not recorded which). The receptor set was obtained from a woman aged 35 to 49 who had recovered from COVID-19.

The chain has TRBV5-4 and TRBJ1-1; TRBD1 aligns across 7 bases. CDR1 is SGHNT and CDR2 is YYREEE in the germline V gene (reference sequence). The CDR3 runs 14 residues. V lost 4 bases, J lost 2 bases, and 5 bases stayed unmatched. The CDR3 nucleotides are TGTGCCAGCAGCGGGGGACAGAGCAACACTGAAGCTTTCTTT. Its translation: CASSGGQSNTEAFF.

CDR3 amino acids: CASSLALGGETQYF. DNA of the CDR3: TGTGCCAGCAGCTTAGCTCTAGGAGGAGAGACCCAGTACTTC. The rearrangement joins TRBV7-2 to TRBJ2-5, with TRBD2 as a possible D gene (5 bases). Trimming took 0 bases from V and 4 from J, leaving 9 bases between them. The length of the CDR3 is 14 residues. The germline V gene has CDR1 SGHTA and CDR2 FQGNSA.

On this clone: The sample has other DNA sequences that encode this CDR3 too. The chain recombines TRBV27 with TRBJ1-1, with a weak D call TRBD1 (6 bases). Germline assignment: CDR1 MNHEY and CDR2 SMNVEV (reference sequence). The length of the CDR3 is 15 residues. Trimming removed 0 bases from V and 1 base from J, with 9 bases in between. The CDR3 nucleotides read TGTGCCAGCAGTTTATCGGCAGGGGAGAACACTGAAGCTTTCTTT. Amino acids: CASSLSAGENTEAFF.

The V call is TRBV12-2, the J call TRBJ2-7; the table's D call of TRBD2 was not tested on the DNA. TRBV12-2 is classified as a pseudogene. The CDR3 length is 16 residues. CDR3 sequence reads: CASRFSHVSGIYEQYF. Written as DNA, the CDR3 is TGTGCAAGTCGCTTTTCCCACGTTAGCGGGATCTACGAGCAGTACTTC.

V is TRBV29-1 and J is TRBJ2-3; 9 bases line up with TRBD2. CDR3 length equals 16 residues. The junction had 17 bases not matched to a gene; V was cut back by 6 bases and J by 7 bases. Germline values: CDR1 SQVTM, CDR2 ANQGSEA. The CDR3 bases are TGCAGCGTCACCTTTGGGGGTAATAGCGGGGGAAATACGCAGTATTTT. Its protein is CSVTFGGNSGGNTQYF.